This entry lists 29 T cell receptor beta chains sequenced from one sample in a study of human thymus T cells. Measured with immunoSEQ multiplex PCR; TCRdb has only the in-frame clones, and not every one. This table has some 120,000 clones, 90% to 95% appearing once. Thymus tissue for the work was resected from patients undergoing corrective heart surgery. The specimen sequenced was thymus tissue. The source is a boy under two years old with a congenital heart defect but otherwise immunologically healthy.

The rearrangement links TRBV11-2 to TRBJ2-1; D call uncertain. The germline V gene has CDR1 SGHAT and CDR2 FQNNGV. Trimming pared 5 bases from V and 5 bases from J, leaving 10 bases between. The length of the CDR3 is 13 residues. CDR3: CASSRGVDNEQFF. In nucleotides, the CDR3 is TGTGCCAGCAGCCGAGGAGTAGACAATGAGCAGTTCTTC.

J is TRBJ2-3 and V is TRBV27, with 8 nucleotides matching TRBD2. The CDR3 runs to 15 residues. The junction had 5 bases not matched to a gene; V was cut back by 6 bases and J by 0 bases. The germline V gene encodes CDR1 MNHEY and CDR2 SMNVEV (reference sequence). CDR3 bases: TGTGCCAGCAGACCTAGCGGGTCTAGCACAGATACGCAGTATTTT. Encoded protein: CASRPSGSSTDTQYF.

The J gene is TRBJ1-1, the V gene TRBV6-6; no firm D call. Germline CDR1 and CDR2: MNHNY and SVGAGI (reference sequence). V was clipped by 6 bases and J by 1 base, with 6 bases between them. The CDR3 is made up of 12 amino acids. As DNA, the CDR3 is TGTGCCAGCAGCGGCCGGAACACTGAAGCTTTCTTT. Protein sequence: CASSGRNTEAFF.

CDR3 sequence: CASSVDRGGVRRNEQFF. The CDR3 DNA reads TGTGCCAGCAGCGTAGACCGCGGGGGGGTGAGGCGTAATGAGCAGTTCTTC. The chain employs TRBV9 and TRBJ2-1; 9 positions match TRBD2. Per the germline V gene, CDR1 is SGDLS and CDR2 is YYNGEE. V was pared by 0 bases and J by 7 bases, with 11 bases of the junction left unmatched. This CDR3 is built from 17 residues.

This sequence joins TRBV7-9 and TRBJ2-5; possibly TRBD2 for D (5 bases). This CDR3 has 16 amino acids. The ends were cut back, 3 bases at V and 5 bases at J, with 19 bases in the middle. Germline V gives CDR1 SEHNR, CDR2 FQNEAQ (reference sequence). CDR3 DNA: TGTGCCAGCAGCTTCTCCCGATCGGGGTCAGGCGAGACCCAGTACTTC. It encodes CASSFSRSGSGETQYF.

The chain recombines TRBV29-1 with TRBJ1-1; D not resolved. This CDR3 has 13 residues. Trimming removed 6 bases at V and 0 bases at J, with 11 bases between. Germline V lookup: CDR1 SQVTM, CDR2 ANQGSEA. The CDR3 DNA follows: TGCAGCGTAGACCCTACAATGAACACTGAAGCTTTCTTT. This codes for CSVDPTMNTEAFF. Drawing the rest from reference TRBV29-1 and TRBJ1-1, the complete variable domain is SAVISQKPSRDICQRGTSLTIQCQVDSQVTMMFWYRQQPGQSLTLIATANQGSEATYESGFVIDKFPISRPNLTFSTLTVSNMSPEDSSIYLCSVDPTMNTEAFFGQGTRLTVV.

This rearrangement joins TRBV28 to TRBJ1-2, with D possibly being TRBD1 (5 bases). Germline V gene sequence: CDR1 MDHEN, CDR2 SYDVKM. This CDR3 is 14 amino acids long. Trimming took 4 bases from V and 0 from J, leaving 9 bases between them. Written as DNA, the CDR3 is TGTGCCAGCAGTTGGGCGACAGCTAACTATGGCTACACCTTC. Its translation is CASSWATANYGYTF.

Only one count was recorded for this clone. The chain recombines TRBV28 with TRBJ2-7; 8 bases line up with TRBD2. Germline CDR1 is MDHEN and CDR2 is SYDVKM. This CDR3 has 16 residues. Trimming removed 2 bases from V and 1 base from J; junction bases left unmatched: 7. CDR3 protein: CASSLITRGDSYEQYF. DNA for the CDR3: TGTGCCAGCAGTTTAATCACGCGGGGGGATTCCTACGAGCAGTACTTC.

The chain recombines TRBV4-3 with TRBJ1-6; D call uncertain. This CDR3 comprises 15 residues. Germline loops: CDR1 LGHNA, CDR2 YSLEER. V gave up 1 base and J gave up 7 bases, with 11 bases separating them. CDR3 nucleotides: TGCGCCAGCAGCCAAGTATCACAGTCCAATTCACCCCTCCACTTT. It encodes CASSQVSQSNSPLHF.

CDR3 sequence reads: CASSDKGQGGNIQYF. The CDR3 DNA is TGTGCCAGCAGTGATAAGGGACAGGGCGGAAACATTCAGTACTTC. The chain employs TRBV2 and TRBJ2-4; 9 bases line up with TRBD1. Germline CDR1 SNHLY, CDR2 FYNNEI. The CDR3 is 15 amino acids. Trimming at V came to 3 bases and at J to 6 bases, leaving 6 bases not matched to a gene.

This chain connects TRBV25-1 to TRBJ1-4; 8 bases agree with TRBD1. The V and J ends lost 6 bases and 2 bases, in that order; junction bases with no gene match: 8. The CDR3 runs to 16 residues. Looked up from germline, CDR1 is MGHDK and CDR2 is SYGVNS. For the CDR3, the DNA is TGTGCCAGCAGCACTCTCGGACAGGGTACTAATGAAAAACTGTTTTTT. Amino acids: CASSTLGQGTNEKLFF.

CDR3 amino acids: CASSPGQEASPLHF. In nucleotides, the CDR3 is TGTGCCAGCAGCCCGGGACAGGAGGCTTCACCCCTCCACTTT. This chain uses TRBV5-6 with TRBJ1-6, with TRBD1 matching over 8 bases. Germline V CDR1 and CDR2: SGHDT, YYEEEE. Trimming at V came to 4 bases and at J to 9 bases, leaving 6 bases not matched to a gene. The CDR3 is 14 residues long.

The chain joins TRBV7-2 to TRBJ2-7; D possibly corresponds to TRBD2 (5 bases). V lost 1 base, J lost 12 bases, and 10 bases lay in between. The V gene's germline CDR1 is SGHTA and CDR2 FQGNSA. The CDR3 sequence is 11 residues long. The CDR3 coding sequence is TGTGCCAGCAGCTTAGACTATGGGAGGTACTTC. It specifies CASSLDYGRYF. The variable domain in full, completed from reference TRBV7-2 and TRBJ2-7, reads GAGVSQSPSNKVTEKGKDVELRCDPISGHTALYWYRQSLGQGLEFLIYFQGNSAPDKSGLPSDRFSAERTGGSVSTLTIQRTQQEDSAVYLCASSLDYGRYFGPGTRLTVT.

The CDR3 loop reads CASSSIVAVNTEAFF. Written as DNA, the CDR3 is TGTGCCAGCAGCTCCATAGTTGCTGTGAACACTGAAGCTTTCTTT. This chain joins TRBV11-2 and TRBJ1-1, with unresolved D. Germline CDR1 SGHAT, CDR2 FQNNGV. The CDR3 spans 15 residues. V was trimmed by 4 bases and J by 0 bases, leaving 12 bases between them.

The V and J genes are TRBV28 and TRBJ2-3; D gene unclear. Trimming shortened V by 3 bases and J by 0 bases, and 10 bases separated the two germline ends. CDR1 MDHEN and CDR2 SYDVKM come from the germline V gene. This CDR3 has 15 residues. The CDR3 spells CASSLENPSTDTQYF. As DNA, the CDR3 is TGTGCCAGCAGTTTGGAGAATCCTAGCACAGATACGCAGTATTTT. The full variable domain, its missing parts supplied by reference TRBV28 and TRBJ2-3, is DVKVTQSSRYLVKRTGEKVFLECVQDMDHENMFWYRQDPGLGLRLIYFSYDVKMKEKGDIPEGYSVSREKKERFSLILESASTNQTSMYLCASSLENPSTDTQYFGPGTRLTVL.

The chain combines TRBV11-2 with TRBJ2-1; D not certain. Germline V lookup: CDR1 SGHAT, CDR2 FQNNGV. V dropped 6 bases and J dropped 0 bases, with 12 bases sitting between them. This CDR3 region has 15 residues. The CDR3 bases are TGTGCCAGCAGGCAGACCCCGAGCTCCTACAATGAGCAGTTCTTC. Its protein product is CASRQTPSSYNEQFF.

The CDR3 region is CAWSGDRGYMNTEAFF. Written as DNA, the CDR3 is TGTGCCTGGAGTGGGGACAGGGGATATATGAACACTGAAGCTTTCTTT. The genes are TRBV30 and TRBJ1-1; TRBD1 matches at 10 bases. The CDR3 sequence is 16 residues long. Germline CDR1 is GTSNPN and CDR2 is SVGIG (reference sequence). V was pared by 1 base and J by 0 bases, with 5 bases of the junction left unmatched. Complete variable domain (other parts from reference TRBV30 and TRBJ1-1): SQTIHQWPATLVQPVGSPLSLECTVEGTSNPNLYWYRQAAGRGLQLLFYSVGIGQISSEVPQNLSASRPQDRQFILSSKKLLLSDSGFYLCAWSGDRGYMNTEAFFGQGTRLTVV.

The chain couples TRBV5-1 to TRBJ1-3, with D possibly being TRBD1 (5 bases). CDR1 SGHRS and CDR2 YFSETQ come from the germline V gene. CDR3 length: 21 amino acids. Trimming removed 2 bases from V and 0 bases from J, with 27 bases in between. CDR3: CASSFVADSLSGPFSGNTIYF. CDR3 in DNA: TGCGCCAGCAGCTTTGTGGCAGACAGCCTTTCAGGTCCTTTCTCTGGAAACACCATATATTTT.

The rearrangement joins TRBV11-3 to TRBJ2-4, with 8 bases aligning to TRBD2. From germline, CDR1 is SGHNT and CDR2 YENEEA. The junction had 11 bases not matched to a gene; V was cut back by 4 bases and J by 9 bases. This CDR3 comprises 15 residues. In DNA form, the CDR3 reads TGTGCCAGCAGCTCCTTTATAGCGGGGTATGGCATTCAGTACTTC. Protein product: CASSSFIAGYGIQYF.

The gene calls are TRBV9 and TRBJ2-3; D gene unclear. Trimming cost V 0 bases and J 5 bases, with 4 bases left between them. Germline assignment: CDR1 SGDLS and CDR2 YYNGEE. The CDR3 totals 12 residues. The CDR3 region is CASSVGGDTQYF. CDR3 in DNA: TGTGCCAGCAGCGTAGGAGGAGATACGCAGTATTTT.

The CDR3 loop is CASSIRLAGETQYF. Here the CDR3 DNA reads TGTGCCAGTAGTATTCGACTAGCGGGAGAGACCCAGTACTTC. The chain combines TRBV19 with TRBJ2-5, with 10 bases matching TRBD2. Germline CDR1 LNHDA, CDR2 SQIVND (reference sequence). This CDR3 is built from 14 residues. V trimming: 3 bases; J trimming: 4 bases; junction bases outside the gene matches: 2.

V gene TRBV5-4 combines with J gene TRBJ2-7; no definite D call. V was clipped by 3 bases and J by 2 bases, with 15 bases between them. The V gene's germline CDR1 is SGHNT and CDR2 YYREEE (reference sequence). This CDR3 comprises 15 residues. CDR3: CASSSGDGFTYEQYF. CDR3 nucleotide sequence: TGTGCCAGCAGCTCCGGTGACGGGTTCACCTACGAGCAGTACTTC.

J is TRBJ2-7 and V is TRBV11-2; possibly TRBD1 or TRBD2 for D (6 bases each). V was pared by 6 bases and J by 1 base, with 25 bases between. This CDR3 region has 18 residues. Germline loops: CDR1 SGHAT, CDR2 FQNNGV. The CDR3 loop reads CASSFAGTPPGGSYEQYF. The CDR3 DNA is TGTGCCAGCAGTTTCGCCGGGACACCTCCTGGGGGGTCCTACGAGCAGTACTTC. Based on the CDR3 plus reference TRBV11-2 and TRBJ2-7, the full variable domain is EAGVAQSPRYKIIEKRQSVAFWCNPISGHATLYWYQQILGQGPKLLIQFQNNGVVDDSQLPKDRFSAERLKGVDSTLKIQPAKLEDSAVYLCASSFAGTPPGGSYEQYFGPGTRLTVT.

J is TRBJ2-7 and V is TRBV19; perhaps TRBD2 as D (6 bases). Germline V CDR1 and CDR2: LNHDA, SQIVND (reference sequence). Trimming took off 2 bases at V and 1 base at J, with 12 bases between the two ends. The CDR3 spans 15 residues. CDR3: CASSITGESSYEQYF. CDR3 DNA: TGTGCCAGTAGTATAACGGGGGAAAGTTCCTACGAGCAGTACTTC. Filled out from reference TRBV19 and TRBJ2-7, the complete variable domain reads DGGITQSPKYLFRKEGQNVTLSCEQNLNHDAMYWYRQDPGQGLRLIYYSQIVNDFQKGDIAEGYSVSREKKESFPLTVTSAQKNPTAFYLCASSITGESSYEQYFGPGTRLTVT.

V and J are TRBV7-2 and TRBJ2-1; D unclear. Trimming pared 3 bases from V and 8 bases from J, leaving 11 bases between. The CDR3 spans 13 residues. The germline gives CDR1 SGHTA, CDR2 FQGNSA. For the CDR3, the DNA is TGTGCCAGCAGCTTCCCCCGGGCCCATGAGCAGTTCTTC. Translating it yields CASSFPRAHEQFF.

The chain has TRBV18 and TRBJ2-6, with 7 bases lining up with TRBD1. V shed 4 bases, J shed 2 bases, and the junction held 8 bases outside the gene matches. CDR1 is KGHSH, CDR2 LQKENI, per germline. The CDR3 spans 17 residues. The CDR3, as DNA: TGTGCCAGCTCACTCTTGGAGACAGGGACTGGGGCCAACGTCCTGACTTTC. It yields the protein CASSLLETGTGANVLTF.

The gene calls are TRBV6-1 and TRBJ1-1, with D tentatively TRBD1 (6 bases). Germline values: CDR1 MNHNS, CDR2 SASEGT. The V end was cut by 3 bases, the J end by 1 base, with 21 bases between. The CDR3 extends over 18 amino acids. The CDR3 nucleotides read TGTGCCAGCAGTGATAGGAGGGGGGGCGGGCTGAGGAACACTGAAGCTTTCTTT. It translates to CASSDRRGGGLRNTEAFF.

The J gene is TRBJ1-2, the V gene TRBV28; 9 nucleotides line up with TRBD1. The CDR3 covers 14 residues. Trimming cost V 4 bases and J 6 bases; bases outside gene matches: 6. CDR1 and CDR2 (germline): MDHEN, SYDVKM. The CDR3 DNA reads TGTGCCAGCAGTTCCCGGGACAGGGCTCATGGCTACACCTTC. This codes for CASSSRDRAHGYTF.

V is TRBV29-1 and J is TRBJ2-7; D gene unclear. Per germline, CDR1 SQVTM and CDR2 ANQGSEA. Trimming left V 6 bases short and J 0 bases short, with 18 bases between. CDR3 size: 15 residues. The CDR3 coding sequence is TGCAGCGTCGGAAGGTCCATCCAGAGCTCCTACGAGCAGTACTTC. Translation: CSVGRSIQSSYEQYF.